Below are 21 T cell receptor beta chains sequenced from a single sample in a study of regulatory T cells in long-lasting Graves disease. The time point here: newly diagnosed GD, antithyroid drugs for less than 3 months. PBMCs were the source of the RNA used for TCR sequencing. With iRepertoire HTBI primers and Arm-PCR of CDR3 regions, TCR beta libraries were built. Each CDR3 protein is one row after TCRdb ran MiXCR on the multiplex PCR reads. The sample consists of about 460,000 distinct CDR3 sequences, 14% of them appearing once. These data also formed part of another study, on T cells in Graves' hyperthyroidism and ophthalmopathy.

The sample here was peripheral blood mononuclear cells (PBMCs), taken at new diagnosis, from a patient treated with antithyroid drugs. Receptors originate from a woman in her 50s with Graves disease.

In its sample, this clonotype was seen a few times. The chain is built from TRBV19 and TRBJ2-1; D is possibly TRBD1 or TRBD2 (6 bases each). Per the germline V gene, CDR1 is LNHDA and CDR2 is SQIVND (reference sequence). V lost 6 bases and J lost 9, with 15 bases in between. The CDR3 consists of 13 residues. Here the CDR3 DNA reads TGTGCCAGTAGGGAGGGACATTACGGTGAGCAGTTCTTC. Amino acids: CASREGHYGEQFF.

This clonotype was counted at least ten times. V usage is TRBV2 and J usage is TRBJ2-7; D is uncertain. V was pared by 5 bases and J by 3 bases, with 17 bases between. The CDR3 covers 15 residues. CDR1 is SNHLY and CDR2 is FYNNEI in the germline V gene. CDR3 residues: CASSPQLGSYYEQYF. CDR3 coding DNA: TGTGCCAGCAGTCCGCAGCTGGGATCCTACTACGAGCAGTACTTC.

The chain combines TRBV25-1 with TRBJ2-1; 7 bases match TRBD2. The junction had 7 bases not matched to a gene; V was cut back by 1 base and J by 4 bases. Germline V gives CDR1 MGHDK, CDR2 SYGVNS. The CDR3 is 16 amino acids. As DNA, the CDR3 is TGTGCCAGCAGTGAATGTCCTAGCGGAGTTTACAATGAGCAGTTCTTC. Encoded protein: CASSECPSGVYNEQFF.

CDR3 nucleotides: TGTGCCTGGAGTCGAACTACCTACAATGAGCAGTTCTTC. Residues: CAWSRTTYNEQFF. The V call is TRBV30, the J call TRBJ2-1; D call uncertain. In germline, CDR1 is GTSNPN, CDR2 SVGIG (reference sequence). The CDR3 length is 13 residues. Trimming pared 2 bases from V and 2 bases from J, leaving 7 bases between.

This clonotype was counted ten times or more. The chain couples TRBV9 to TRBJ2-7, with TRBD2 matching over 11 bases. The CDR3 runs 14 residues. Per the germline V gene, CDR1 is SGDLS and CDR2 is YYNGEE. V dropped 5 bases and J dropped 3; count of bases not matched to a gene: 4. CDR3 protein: CASSVTSGSYEQYF. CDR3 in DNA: TGTGCCAGCAGTGTAACTAGCGGGAGCTACGAGCAGTACTTC. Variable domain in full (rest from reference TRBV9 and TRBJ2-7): DSGVTQTPKHLITATGQRVTLRCSPRSGDLSVYWYQQSLDQGLQFLIQYYNGEERAKGNILERFSAQQFPDLHSELNLSSLELGDSALYFCASSVTSGSYEQYFGPGTRLTVT.

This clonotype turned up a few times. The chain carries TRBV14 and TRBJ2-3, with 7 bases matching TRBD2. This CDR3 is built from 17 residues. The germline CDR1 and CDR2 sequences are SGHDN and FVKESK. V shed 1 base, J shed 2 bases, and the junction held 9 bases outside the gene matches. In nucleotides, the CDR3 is TGTGCCAGCAGCCAAGTGTCTCTAGCGGCTGACACAGATACGCAGTATTTT. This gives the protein CASSQVSLAADTDTQYF. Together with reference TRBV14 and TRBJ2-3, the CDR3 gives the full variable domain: EAGVTQFPSHSVIEKGQTVTLRCDPISGHDNLYWYRRVMGKEIKFLLHFVKESKQDESGMPNNRFLAERTGGTYSTLKVQPAELEDSGVYFCASSQVSLAADTDTQYFGPGTRLTVL.

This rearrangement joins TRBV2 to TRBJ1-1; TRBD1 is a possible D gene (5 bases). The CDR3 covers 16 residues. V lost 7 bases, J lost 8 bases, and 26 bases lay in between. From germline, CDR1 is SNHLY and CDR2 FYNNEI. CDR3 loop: CASTLKDTTPPGEAFF. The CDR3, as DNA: TGTGCCAGCACTCTGAAGGACACTACCCCCCCGGGGGAAGCTTTCTTT. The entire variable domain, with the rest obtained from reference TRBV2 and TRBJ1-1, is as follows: EPEVTQTPSHQVTQMGQEVILRCVPISNHLYFYWYRQILGQKVEFLVSFYNNEISEKSEIFDDQFSVERPDGSNFTLKIRSTKLEDSAMYFCASTLKDTTPPGEAFFGQGTRLTVV.

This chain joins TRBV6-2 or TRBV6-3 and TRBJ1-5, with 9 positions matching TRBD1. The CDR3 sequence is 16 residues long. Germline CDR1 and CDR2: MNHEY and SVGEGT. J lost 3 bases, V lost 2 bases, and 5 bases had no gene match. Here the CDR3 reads CASSYTRDRVNQPQHF. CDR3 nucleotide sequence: TGTGCCAGCAGTTACACCAGGGACAGGGTCAATCAGCCCCAGCATTTT.

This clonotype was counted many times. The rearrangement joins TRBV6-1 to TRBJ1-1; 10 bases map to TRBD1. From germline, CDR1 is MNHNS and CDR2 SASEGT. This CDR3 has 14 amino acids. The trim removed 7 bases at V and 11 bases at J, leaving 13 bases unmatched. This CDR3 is CASTSQTGGSLAFF. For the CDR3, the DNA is TGTGCCAGCACTTCTCAGACAGGGGGCAGTCTGGCTTTCTTT.

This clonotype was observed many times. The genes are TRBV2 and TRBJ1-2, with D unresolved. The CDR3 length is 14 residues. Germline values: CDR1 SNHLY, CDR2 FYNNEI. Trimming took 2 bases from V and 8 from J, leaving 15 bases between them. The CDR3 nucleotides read TGTGCCAGCAGTGAATCTAGGCTCCCGGGAGGCTACACCTTC. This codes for CASSESRLPGGYTF.

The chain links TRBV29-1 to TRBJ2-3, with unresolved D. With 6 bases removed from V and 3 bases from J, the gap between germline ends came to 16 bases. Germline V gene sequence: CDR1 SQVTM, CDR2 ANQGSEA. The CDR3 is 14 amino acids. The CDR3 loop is CSVESTPWTDTQYF. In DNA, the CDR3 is TGCAGCGTAGAATCGACACCGTGGACAGATACGCAGTATTTT.

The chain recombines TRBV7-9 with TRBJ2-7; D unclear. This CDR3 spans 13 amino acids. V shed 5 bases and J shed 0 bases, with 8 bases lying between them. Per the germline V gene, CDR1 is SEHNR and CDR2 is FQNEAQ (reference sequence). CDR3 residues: CASSHQVSYEQYF. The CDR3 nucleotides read TGTGCCAGCAGCCATCAGGTCTCCTACGAGCAGTACTTC.

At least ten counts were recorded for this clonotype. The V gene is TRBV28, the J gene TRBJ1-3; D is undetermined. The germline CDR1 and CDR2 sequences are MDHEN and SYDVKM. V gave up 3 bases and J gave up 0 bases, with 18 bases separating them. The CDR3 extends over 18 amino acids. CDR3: CASSLPSPAALSGNTIYF. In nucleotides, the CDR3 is TGTGCCAGCAGTTTGCCTTCCCCGGCAGCTCTCTCTGGAAACACCATATATTTT.

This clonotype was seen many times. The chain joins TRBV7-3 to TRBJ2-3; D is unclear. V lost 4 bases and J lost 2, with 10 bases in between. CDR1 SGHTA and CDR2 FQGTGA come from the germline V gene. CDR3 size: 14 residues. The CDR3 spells CASSSPGATDTQYF. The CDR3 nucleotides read TGTGCCAGCAGCTCCCCAGGTGCCACAGATACGCAGTATTTT.

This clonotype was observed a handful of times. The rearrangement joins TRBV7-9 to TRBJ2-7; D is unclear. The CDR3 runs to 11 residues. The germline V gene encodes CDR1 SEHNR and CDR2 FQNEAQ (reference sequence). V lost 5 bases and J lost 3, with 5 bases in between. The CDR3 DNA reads TGTGCCAGCAGCATAATCTACGAGCAGTACTTC. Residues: CASSIIYEQYF.

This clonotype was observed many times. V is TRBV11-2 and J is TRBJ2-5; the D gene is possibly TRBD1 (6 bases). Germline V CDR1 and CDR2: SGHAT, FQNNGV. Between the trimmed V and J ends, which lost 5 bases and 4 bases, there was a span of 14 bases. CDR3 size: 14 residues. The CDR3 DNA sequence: TGTGCCAGCAGCACAAACAGGGATCGAGAGACCCAGTACTTC. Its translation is CASSTNRDRETQYF.

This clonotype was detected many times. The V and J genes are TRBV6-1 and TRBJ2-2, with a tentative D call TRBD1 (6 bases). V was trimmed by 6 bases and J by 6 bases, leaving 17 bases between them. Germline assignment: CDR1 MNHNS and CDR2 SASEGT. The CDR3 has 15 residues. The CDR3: CASRPSGAGPGELFF. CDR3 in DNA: TGTGCCAGCAGACCTTCAGGGGCAGGTCCCGGGGAGCTGTTTTTT.

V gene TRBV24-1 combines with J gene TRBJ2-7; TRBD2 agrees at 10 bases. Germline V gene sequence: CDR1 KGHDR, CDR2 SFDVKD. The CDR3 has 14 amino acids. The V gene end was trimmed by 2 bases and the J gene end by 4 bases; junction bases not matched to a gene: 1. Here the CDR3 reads CATSDWTSGYEQYF. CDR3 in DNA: TGTGCCACCAGTGATTGGACTAGCGGATACGAGCAGTACTTC.

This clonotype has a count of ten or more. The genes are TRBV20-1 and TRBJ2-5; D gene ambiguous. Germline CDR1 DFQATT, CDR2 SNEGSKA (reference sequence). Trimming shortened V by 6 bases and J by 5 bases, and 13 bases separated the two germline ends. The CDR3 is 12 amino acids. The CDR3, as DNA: TGCAGTGCCCTTGAGGCGGAGGAGACCCAGTACTTC. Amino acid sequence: CSALEAEETQYF.

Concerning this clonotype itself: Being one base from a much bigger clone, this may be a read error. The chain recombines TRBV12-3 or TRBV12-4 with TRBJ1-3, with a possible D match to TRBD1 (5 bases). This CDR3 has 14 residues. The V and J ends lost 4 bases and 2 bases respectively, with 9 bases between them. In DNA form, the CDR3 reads TGTGCCAGCAGTTCTTCCAGGGCTGGAAACACCATATATTTT. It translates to CASSSSRAGNTIYF.

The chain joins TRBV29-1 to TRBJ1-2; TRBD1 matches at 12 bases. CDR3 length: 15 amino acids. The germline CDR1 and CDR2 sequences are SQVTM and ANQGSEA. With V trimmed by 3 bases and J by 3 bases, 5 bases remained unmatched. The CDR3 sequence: CSVEGQGARDYGYTF. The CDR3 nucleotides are TGCAGCGTTGAGGGACAGGGGGCGAGAGACTATGGCTACACCTTC.